What follows are 25 T cell receptor beta chains derived from one specimen sequenced in a study of Ad26.COV2.S vaccination and SARS-CoV-2 variants. TCRdb keeps only in-frame clones here, not all; method: immunoSEQ multiplex PCR. The table has about 410,000 clones, about 85% seen once. Treatment noted: over 15 received Ad26.COV2.S at low or high dose, single or two shots; about 5 received placebo; per-sample allocation not given. Specimen acquisition occurred on day 63 following the initial vaccine or placebo injection. Sequencing used peripheral blood, obtained in a trial of Ad26.COV2.S vaccine versus placebo. These receptors all stem from a person aged 18-60 years who received the Ad26.COV2.S COVID-19 vaccine or a placebo.

V usage is TRBV5-6 and J usage is TRBJ1-1; D may be TRBD1 (5 bases). The germline V gene has CDR1 SGHDT and CDR2 YYEEEE. The CDR3 is 13 amino acids. The CDR3 bases are TGTGCGGGTGGAAGGGGATCAGAGACTGAAGCTTTCTTT. This translates into CAGGRGSETEAFF.

The chain has TRBV5-1 and TRBJ2-7, with TRBD1 matching 10 bases. The CDR3 extends over 16 amino acids. The germline CDR1 and CDR2 sequences are SGHRS and YFSETQ. Germline trimming cut 7 bases from V and 3 bases from J; bases unmatched to any gene: 13. The CDR3 nucleotides are TGCGCCAGCGGCGAAGGTTCGGGGACAGGGGACTACGAGCAGTACTTC. Translated: CASGEGSGTGDYEQYF.

The rearrangement links TRBV19 to TRBJ2-6; no definite D call. Germline V CDR1 and CDR2: LNHDA, SQIVND (reference sequence). V gave up 9 bases and J gave up 2 bases, with 11 bases separating them. This CDR3 has 14 amino acids. This CDR3 is CASTGQTGANVLTF. The CDR3 DNA reads TGTGCCAGCACCGGCCAGACTGGGGCCAACGTCCTGACTTTC.

The V call is TRBV7-2, the J call TRBJ2-7, with D hard to call. The CDR3 covers 13 residues. The germline V gene encodes CDR1 SGHTA and CDR2 FQGNSA. V shed 0 bases and J shed 6 bases, with 9 bases lying between them. CDR3 nucleotide sequence: TGTGCCAGCAGCTTAGCCGTAGAGACCGAGCAGTACTTC. This translates into CASSLAVETEQYF.

The rearrangement joins TRBV7-9 to TRBJ1-1; D unresolved. The germline V and J ends were trimmed by 1 base and 5 bases, with 8 bases remaining between them. In germline, CDR1 is SEHNR, CDR2 FQNEAQ (reference sequence). CDR3 length: 13 residues. The CDR3, as DNA: TGTGCCAGCAGCTTAGAATCTAAGACTGAAGCTTTCTTT. Residues: CASSLESKTEAFF.

This clone was detected only once. The chain links TRBV28 to TRBJ2-1; 9 bases are a match to TRBD2. After removal of 3 bases from V and 7 bases from J, the junction contained 1 base not matched to a gene. The germline gives CDR1 MDHEN, CDR2 SYDVKM. The CDR3 consists of 13 residues. CDR3 region: CASSLAGGNEQFF. CDR3 DNA sequence: TGTGCCAGCAGTTTGGCGGGGGGGAATGAGCAGTTCTTC.

CDR3 in DNA: TGTGCCATCAGTGACTCAGGGGGGACTGAAGCTTTCTTT. Amino acids: CAISDSGGTEAFF. The chain employs TRBV10-3 and TRBJ1-1; 7 bases align to TRBD1. The CDR3 covers 13 residues. The V segment lost 3 bases and the J segment 5 bases; nucleotides outside the gene matches: 3. Germline V gives CDR1 ENHRY, CDR2 SYGVKD.

Worth noting for this clone: One end of the junction fails to match germline, which may point to a read error. The chain combines TRBV13 with TRBJ2-7, with D perhaps given as TRBD1 or TRBD2 (6 bases each). The CDR3 has 12 amino acids. CDR1 is PRHDT and CDR2 is FYEKMQ in the germline V gene (reference sequence). CDR3 bases: TGTGCCAGCAGCTTAGGTCCGGGGGCGACTGACTTC. The encoded protein is CASSLGPGATDF.

The chain combines TRBV7-2 with TRBJ1-2; 8 nucleotides agree with TRBD1. With V trimmed by 1 base and J by 7 bases, 5 bases remained unmatched. Germline V lookup: CDR1 SGHTA, CDR2 FQGNSA. CDR3 length: 14 residues. CDR3 DNA: TGTGCCAGCAGCTTAGTTTCCCAGGGGGCTGGCTACACCTTC. This codes for CASSLVSQGAGYTF. The full variable domain, completed using reference TRBV7-2 and TRBJ1-2, is GAGVSQSPSNKVTEKGKDVELRCDPISGHTALYWYRQSLGQGLEFLIYFQGNSAPDKSGLPSDRFSAERTGGSVSTLTIQRTQQEDSAVYLCASSLVSQGAGYTFGSGTRLTVV.

For this clone: A much larger clone lies one base from this, so it may be a read error. For the CDR3, the DNA is TGTGCCAGCAGCTTATTTACAGATACGCAGTATTTT. Encoded protein: CASSLFTDTQYF. The rearrangement uses TRBV5-6 and TRBJ2-3; D gene ambiguous. Looked up from germline, CDR1 is SGHDT and CDR2 is YYEEEE. Trimming cost V 2 bases and J 3 bases, with 4 bases left between them. This CDR3 region has 12 residues.

The genes are TRBV7-8 and TRBJ1-5, with 8 bases lining up with TRBD1. V shed 5 bases, J shed 4 bases, and the junction held 13 bases outside the gene matches. The CDR3 loop spans 17 amino acids. CDR1 SGHVS and CDR2 FQNEAQ come from the germline V gene. The CDR3 loop reads CASSADHGTGDNQPQHF. CDR3 nucleotides: TGTGCCAGCAGCGCAGATCACGGGACAGGAGATAATCAGCCCCAGCATTTT.

In this sample, this clone turned up a few times. The rearrangement uses TRBV3-1 (or the pseudogene TRBV3-2) and TRBJ1-4; D may be TRBD1 (5 bases). CDR1 and CDR2 (germline): LGHDT, YNNKEL (reference sequence). The CDR3 runs to 14 residues. Trimming stripped 3 bases from V and 10 bases from J, with 15 bases between. CDR3 loop: CASSQPGTSGKLFF. CDR3 sequence (DNA): TGTGCCAGCAGCCAGCCAGGGACTTCCGGAAAACTGTTTTTT.

The chain combines TRBV6-2 or TRBV6-3 with TRBJ1-5; TRBD1 matches at 10 bases. Germline lookup yields CDR1 MNHEY and CDR2 SVGEGT. This CDR3 has 14 amino acids. Trimming took 5 bases from V and 6 from J; bases not matched to a gene: 4. CDR3 coding DNA: TGTGCCAGCAGTCAGACAGGGGGCTTTCAGCCCCAGCATTTT. It is translated as CASSQTGGFQPQHF.

The CDR3 nucleotides are TGTGCTAGTGGTCCCCGGGACGCCTACTACGAGCAGTACTTC. Amino acids: CASGPRDAYYEQYF. V is TRBV12-5 and J is TRBJ2-7, with D possibly called TRBD1 or TRBD2 (5 bases each). This CDR3 is built from 14 residues. Germline lookup yields CDR1 LGHNT and CDR2 FRNRAP. V lost 5 bases, J lost 3 bases, and 14 bases lay in between.

This chain connects TRBV30 to TRBJ1-1; D uncertain. The CDR3 length is 13 residues. Germline-derived CDR1 and CDR2 are GTSNPN and SVGIG (reference sequence). Trimming took 5 bases from V and 6 from J, leaving 16 bases between them. For the CDR3, the DNA is TGTGCCTGGTCCCGCGGGCTTTCCTCTGAAGCTTTCTTT. Translated: CAWSRGLSSEAFF.

CDR3 nucleotide sequence: TGTGCCATCCGGATGGGACAGGAGATCTACACAGATACGCAGTATTTT. Its protein is CAIRMGQEIYTDTQYF. This chain links TRBV10-3 with TRBJ2-3, with 8 bases aligning to TRBD1. From germline, CDR1 is ENHRY and CDR2 SYGVKD. V gave up 8 bases and J gave up 2 bases; unmatched junction bases: 12. The CDR3 is made up of 16 amino acids.

The chain combines TRBV6-6 with TRBJ2-5; TRBD1 is a possible D gene (7 bases). Germline CDR1 MNHNY, CDR2 SVGAGI (reference sequence). This CDR3 has 13 amino acids. Between the trimmed V and J ends, which lost 8 bases and 5 bases, there was a span of 15 bases. The CDR3 region has the DNA TGTGCCAGCCGGGAGACAGGGATGGAGACCCAGTACTTC. Amino acid sequence: CASRETGMETQYF.

The rearrangement uses TRBV2 and TRBJ1-5; TRBD1 aligns across 8 bases. The CDR3 loop spans 13 amino acids. Germline CDR1 SNHLY, CDR2 FYNNEI. V lost 5 bases, J lost 5 bases, and 2 bases stayed unmatched. CDR3 protein: CASSLTGDQPQHF. The CDR3 bases are TGTGCCAGCAGTCTGACAGGGGATCAGCCCCAGCATTTT.

The chain employs TRBV27 and TRBJ1-5; no clear D gene. Trimming cost V 2 bases and J 3 bases, with 8 bases left between them. The CDR3 sequence is 14 residues long. The germline gives CDR1 MNHEY, CDR2 SMNVEV (reference sequence). DNA of the CDR3: TGTGCCAGCAGTTTAGGAGTACCCAATCAGCCCCAGCATTTT. The encoded protein is CASSLGVPNQPQHF.

The chain links TRBV5-4 to TRBJ1-2, with 8 bases fitting TRBD1. Germline V gene data show CDR1 as SGHNT and CDR2 as YYREEE (reference sequence). This CDR3 is 15 amino acids long. V lost 7 bases to trimming and J lost 6 bases; unmatched junction nucleotides: 14. The CDR3: CASGIQGGGKDGYTF. Here the CDR3 DNA reads TGTGCCAGCGGCATACAGGGGGGCGGAAAGGATGGCTACACCTTC.

The CDR3 bases are TGCAGTGCTAGTGGAAGGGAAAACTATGGCTACACCTTC. Translating it yields CSASGRENYGYTF. V gene TRBV20-1 combines with J gene TRBJ1-2; D gene uncertain. The V end lost 3 bases, the J end lost 2 bases, and 10 bases lay between the germline ends. There are 13 residues in the CDR3. The germline V gene has CDR1 DFQATT and CDR2 SNEGSKA (reference sequence).

As DNA, the CDR3 is TGTGCCAGCTCATTATCGAGTAGGTTAGAAGCTTTCTTT. Translation: CASSLSSRLEAFF. The chain employs TRBV12-3 or TRBV12-4 and TRBJ1-1; no definite D call. V lost 8 bases to trimming and J lost 8 bases, with 18 bases between them. This CDR3 is built from 13 residues.

The V gene is TRBV12-3 or TRBV12-4, the J gene TRBJ2-7, with 7 bases fitting TRBD1. The V and J ends lost 5 bases and 4 bases, in that order; junction bases with no gene match: 5. The CDR3 runs to 13 residues. This CDR3 is CASSGDSEYEQYF. CDR3 DNA sequence: TGTGCCAGCAGTGGGGACAGCGAATACGAGCAGTACTTC.

The V gene is TRBV18, the J gene TRBJ1-5, with D perhaps TRBD1 (5 bases). The CDR3 extends over 14 amino acids. Germline values: CDR1 KGHSH, CDR2 LQKENI. Trimming took off 8 bases at V and 10 bases at J, with 21 bases between the two ends. CDR3 nucleotides: TGTGCCAGCAAACCCGGGACGGCCGATTTTCCCCAGCATTTT. Translation: CASKPGTADFPQHF.

The chain recombines TRBV7-8 with TRBJ1-1; 10 positions agree with TRBD1. CDR1 SGHVS and CDR2 FQNEAQ come from the germline V gene. The CDR3 has 16 residues. Germline trimming cut 5 bases from V and 2 bases from J; bases unmatched to any gene: 8. The CDR3 DNA sequence: TGTGCCAGCAGCCCGCGGGACAGGGGCCTCAACACTGAAGCTTTCTTT. Protein product: CASSPRDRGLNTEAFF.